This entry features one TCR beta chain sequence. Its antigen is unknown. The CDR3 runs 15 residues. Germline assignment: CDR1 SGHTA and CDR2 FQGNSA. V was pared by 4 bases and J by 0 bases, with 11 bases between. This specimen comes from a study of shared clonotypes between healthy human individuals. Study conclusions and caveats: The expectation was that sequencing depth would affect clonotype sharing among donors. Apart from blood, nothing was sampled; tissue repertoires likely differ.

The method was immunoSEQ multiplex PCR; TCRdb's version includes in-frame clones alone and lacks a portion of them. The sample contains about 2 million clones, 90% to 95% of which appear only once. This TCR was recovered from a man in his late teens or twenties in good health. This chain connects TRBV7-2 to TRBJ2-3; D not resolved. The material sequenced was naive CD4+ T cells sorted from blood. As for subset: CD45RA+ positively selected. CDR3 coding DNA: TGTGCCAGCAGCTCCTGGGGTAGGAGCACAGATACGCAGTATTTT. Residues: CASSSWGRSTDTQYF.